This is a list of T cell receptor beta chains from one sample in a study of OX40 agonist ivuxolimab in advanced cancers. Some clones are missing from TCRdb's copy, which holds only in-frame ones; the method was immunoSEQ multiplex PCR. The sample yields roughly 34,000 clones, roughly 90% seen once. The sequenced sample was CD4+ or CD8+ T cells sorted from blood, obtained in a trial of the OX40 agonist ivuxolimab. All receptors derive from an adult with an advanced solid tumor such as melanoma, head and neck, liver or kidney cancer. Both conserved end residues are part of each CDR3. A D gene is named only where the DNA matches it firmly. Clone size is stated in some rows and not others, as once, few, many or a class when expanded.

DNA | CDR3 | V | D | size | J
TGTGCCAGCAGCTTAGCGGTACACGAGCAGTACTTC | CASSLAVHEQYF | TRBV7-2 | NA | few | TRBJ2-7
TGTGCCACCTTGGGAAGGGGATCCAAAAACACCATATATTTT | CATLGRGSKNTIYF | TRBV6-5 | NA | NA | TRBJ1-3
TGTGCCAGCAGCTATCAGGACATTACGACTGAAGCTTTCTTT | CASSYQDITTEAFF | TRBV7-9 | NA | NA | TRBJ1-1
TGTGCCACCCAACGGGGCTCTAATTCACCCCTCCACTTT | CATQRGSNSPLHF | TRBV7-9 | NA | NA | TRBJ1-6
TGCAGCGTTGAAGGTCTCCTAGCGGGGGCGTCCTACAATGAGCAGTTCTTC | CSVEGLLAGASYNEQFF | TRBV29-1 | TRBD2 | NA | TRBJ2-1
TGCGCCAGCAGCCAGTCAAACCTACAGGGGGACGGCTACACCTTC | CASSQSNLQGDGYTF | TRBV4-3 | TRBD1 | NA | TRBJ1-2
TGTGCCAGCAGCTTCGGACAAGAGACGATGTATGGCTACACCTTC | CASSFGQETMYGYTF | TRBV5-4 | NA | NA | TRBJ1-2
TGTGCCAGTAGTGTTGGGACCTTGGAGGGAGAGACCCAGTACTTC | CASSVGTLEGETQYF | TRBV19 | NA | NA | TRBJ2-5
TGTGCCAGCAGCTTGGGGGCTAGCTCCCAAGAGACCCAGTACTTC | CASSLGASSQETQYF | TRBV5-6 | NA | few | TRBJ2-5
TGTGCCAGCAGTCCGCAGGGGCCTAGGGGTATGAACACTGAAGCTTTCTTT | CASSPQGPRGMNTEAFF | TRBV27 | NA | once | TRBJ1-1
TGTGCCAGCAGCCCTGCGGGACAGTACACAGATACGCAGTATTTT | CASSPAGQYTDTQYF | TRBV4-2 | NA | NA | TRBJ2-3
TGTGCGGCGGGTGAGAGCTCCTATAATTCACCCCTCCACTTT | CAAGESSYNSPLHF | TRBV19 | NA | NA | TRBJ1-6
TGTGCCAGCAAAGGGATGACAGTTGCCTACGAGCAGTACTTC | CASKGMTVAYEQYF | TRBV2 | NA | NA | TRBJ2-7
TGCGCCAGCACTAGCGGGAGTGTCTATGAGCAGTTCTTC | CASTSGSVYEQFF | TRBV5-1 | TRBD2 | once | TRBJ2-1
TGCGCCAGCAGCCTTACAGCGTACGAGCAGTACTTC | CASSLTAYEQYF | TRBV5-1 | NA | NA | TRBJ2-7
TGTGCCAGCCGAGACAGGAGAACTAATGAAAAACTGTTTTTT | CASRDRRTNEKLFF | TRBV6-4 | NA | NA | TRBJ1-4
TGTGCTAGTGGTCCCGGGACAGCTAGCAATCAGCCCCAGCATTTT | CASGPGTASNQPQHF | TRBV12-5 | TRBD1 | NA | TRBJ1-5
TGTGCCTGGAGCAGGACTAGCGGGAGCACGTCCGAGCAGTACTTC | CAWSRTSGSTSEQYF | TRBV30 | TRBD2 | NA | TRBJ2-7
TGTGCCAGCAGCGGGGGCTCCTACGAGCAGTACTTC | CASSGGSYEQYF | TRBV9 | NA | NA | TRBJ2-7
TGCGCCAGCAGAGGAGCGGGAGGGGGAGAGACCCAGTACTTC | CASRGAGGGETQYF | TRBV10-2 | TRBD2 | NA | TRBJ2-5
TGCAGTGCCGAACTAGAGGTTGAGCAGTTCTTC | CSAELEVEQFF | TRBV20-1 | NA | NA | TRBJ2-1
TGTGCCAGCAGCTTATTCCAGGGGCAAGGCTACACCTTC | CASSLFQGQGYTF | TRBV7-2 | NA | NA | TRBJ1-2
TGTGCCAGTAGTAAAAGACAGGGGAGCGCCGGGGAGCTGTTTTTT | CASSKRQGSAGELFF | TRBV19 | TRBD1 | NA | TRBJ2-2
TGTGCCACCAGCAGAGTGGATAGGAGGGATAATTCACCCCTCCACTTT | CATSRVDRRDNSPLHF | TRBV15 | NA | NA | TRBJ1-6
TGTGCCAGCAGCCCAAGAGCTAACTATGGCTACACCTTC | CASSPRANYGYTF | TRBV6-5 | NA | NA | TRBJ1-2
TGTGCCTGGAGTGTCGGACTAGCGGTATACAATGAGCAGTTCTTC | CAWSVGLAVYNEQFF | TRBV30 | TRBD2 | NA | TRBJ2-1